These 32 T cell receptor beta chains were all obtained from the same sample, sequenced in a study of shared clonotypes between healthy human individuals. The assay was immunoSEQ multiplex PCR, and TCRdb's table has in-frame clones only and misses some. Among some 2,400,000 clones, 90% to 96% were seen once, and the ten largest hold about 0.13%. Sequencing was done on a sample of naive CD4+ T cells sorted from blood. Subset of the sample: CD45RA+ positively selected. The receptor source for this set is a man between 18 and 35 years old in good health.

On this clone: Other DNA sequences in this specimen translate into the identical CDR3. The CDR3 DNA is TGTGCCATCAGTGACAGGGGTGGCCAGCCCCAGCATTTT. Encoded protein: CAISDRGGQPQHF. The chain has TRBV10-3 and TRBJ1-5; perhaps TRBD1 as D (6 bases). V was trimmed by 3 bases and J by 7 bases, leaving 10 bases between them. Germline CDR1 is ENHRY and CDR2 is SYGVKD. The CDR3 has 13 residues.

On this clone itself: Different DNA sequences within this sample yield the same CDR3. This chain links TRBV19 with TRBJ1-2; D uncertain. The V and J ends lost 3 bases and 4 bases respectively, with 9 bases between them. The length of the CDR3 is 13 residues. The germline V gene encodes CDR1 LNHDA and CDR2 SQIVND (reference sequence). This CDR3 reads CASSIEGTYGYTF. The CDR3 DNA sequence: TGTGCCAGTAGTATCGAGGGCACCTATGGCTACACCTTC.

CDR3 sequence: CASSYSSWGNEQFF. CDR3 coding DNA: TGTGCCAGCAGTTACTCGTCTTGGGGCAATGAGCAGTTCTTC. The V and J genes are TRBV6-5 and TRBJ2-1; D unresolved. The CDR3 has 14 residues. The germline V and J ends were trimmed by 0 bases and 6 bases, with 9 bases remaining between them. CDR1 is MNHEY and CDR2 is SVGAGI in the germline V gene.

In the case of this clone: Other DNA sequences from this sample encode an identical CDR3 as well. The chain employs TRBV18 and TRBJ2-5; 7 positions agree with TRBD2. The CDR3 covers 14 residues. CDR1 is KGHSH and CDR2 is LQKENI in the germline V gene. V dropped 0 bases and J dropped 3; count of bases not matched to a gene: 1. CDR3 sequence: CASSPPAGEETQYF. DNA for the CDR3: TGTGCCAGCTCACCACCGGCGGGGGAAGAGACCCAGTACTTC.

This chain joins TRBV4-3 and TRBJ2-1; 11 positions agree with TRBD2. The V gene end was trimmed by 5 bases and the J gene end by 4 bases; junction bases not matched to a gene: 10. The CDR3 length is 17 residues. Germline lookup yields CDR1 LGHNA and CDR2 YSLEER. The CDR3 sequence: CASSAYSGTSGYNEQFF. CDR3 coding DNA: TGCGCCAGCAGCGCTTACTCCGGGACTAGCGGATACAATGAGCAGTTCTTC.

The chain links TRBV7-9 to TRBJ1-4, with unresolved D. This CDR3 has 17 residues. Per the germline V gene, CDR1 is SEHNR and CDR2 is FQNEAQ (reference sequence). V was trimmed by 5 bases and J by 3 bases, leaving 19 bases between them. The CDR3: CASSTPTYSSANEKLFF. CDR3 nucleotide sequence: TGTGCCAGCAGCACGCCAACCTACAGCTCGGCTAATGAAAAACTGTTTTTT.

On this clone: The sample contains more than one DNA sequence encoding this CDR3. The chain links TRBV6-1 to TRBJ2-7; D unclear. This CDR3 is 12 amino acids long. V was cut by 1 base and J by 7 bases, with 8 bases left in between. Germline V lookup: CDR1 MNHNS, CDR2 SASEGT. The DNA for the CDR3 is TGTGCCAGCAGTGAAGGCCTCGGGGAGCAGTACTTC. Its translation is CASSEGLGEQYF.

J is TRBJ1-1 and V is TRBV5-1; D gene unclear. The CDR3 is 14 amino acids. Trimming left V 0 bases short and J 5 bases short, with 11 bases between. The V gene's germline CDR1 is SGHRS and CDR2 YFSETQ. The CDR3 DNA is TGCGCCAGCAGCTTGGGAGGGAGGCCAACTGAAGCTTTCTTT. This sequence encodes CASSLGGRPTEAFF.

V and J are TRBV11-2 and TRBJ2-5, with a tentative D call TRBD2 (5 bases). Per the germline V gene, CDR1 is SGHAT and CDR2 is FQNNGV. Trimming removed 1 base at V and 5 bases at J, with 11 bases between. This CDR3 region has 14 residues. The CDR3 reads CASSLGTGMETQYF. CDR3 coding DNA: TGTGCCAGCAGCTTAGGTACGGGGATGGAGACCCAGTACTTC.

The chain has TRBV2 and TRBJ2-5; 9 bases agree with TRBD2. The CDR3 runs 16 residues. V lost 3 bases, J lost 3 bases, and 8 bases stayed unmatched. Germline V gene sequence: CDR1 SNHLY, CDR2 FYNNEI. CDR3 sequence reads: CASSEAPLAGKETQYF. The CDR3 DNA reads TGTGCCAGCAGTGAGGCTCCGCTAGCGGGAAAAGAGACCCAGTACTTC.

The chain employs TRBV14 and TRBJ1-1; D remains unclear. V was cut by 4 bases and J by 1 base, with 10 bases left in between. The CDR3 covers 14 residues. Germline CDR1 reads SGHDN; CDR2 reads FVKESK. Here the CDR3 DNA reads TGTGCCAGCAGCCGACTGGTTTCGAACACTGAAGCTTTCTTT. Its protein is CASSRLVSNTEAFF.

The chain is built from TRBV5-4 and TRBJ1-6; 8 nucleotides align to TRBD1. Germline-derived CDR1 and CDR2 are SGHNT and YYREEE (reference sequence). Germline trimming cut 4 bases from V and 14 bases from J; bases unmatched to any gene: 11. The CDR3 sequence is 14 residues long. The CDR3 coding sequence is TGTGCCAGCAGCACCGGACAGGGTATAGGGGCCCTCCACTTT. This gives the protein CASSTGQGIGALHF. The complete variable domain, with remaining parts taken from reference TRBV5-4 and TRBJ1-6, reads ETGVTQSPTHLIKTRGQQVTLRCSSQSGHNTVSWYQQALGQGPQFIFQYYREEENGRGNFPPRFSGLQFPNYSSELNVNALELDDSALYLCASSTGQGIGALHFGNGTRLTVT.

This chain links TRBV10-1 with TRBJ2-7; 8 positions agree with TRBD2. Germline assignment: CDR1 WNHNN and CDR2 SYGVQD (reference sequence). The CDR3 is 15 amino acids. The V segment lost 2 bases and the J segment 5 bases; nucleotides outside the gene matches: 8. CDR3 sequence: CASSEGRGGLNEQYF. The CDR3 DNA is TGCGCCAGCAGTGAGGGTCGGGGGGGCCTCAACGAGCAGTACTTC.

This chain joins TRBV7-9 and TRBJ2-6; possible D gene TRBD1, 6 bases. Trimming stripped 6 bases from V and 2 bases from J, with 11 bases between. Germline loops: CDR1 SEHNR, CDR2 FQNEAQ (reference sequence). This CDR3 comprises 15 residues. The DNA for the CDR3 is TGTGCCAGCAGTAGCCAGGGGACTGGGGCCAACGTCCTGACTTTC. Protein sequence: CASSSQGTGANVLTF.

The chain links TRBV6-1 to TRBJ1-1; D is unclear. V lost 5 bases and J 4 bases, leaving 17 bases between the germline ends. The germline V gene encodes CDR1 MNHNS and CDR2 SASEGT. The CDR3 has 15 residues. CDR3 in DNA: TGTGCCAGCAGTCTCGACGCCAGCCCCGGCACTGAAGCTTTCTTT. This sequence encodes CASSLDASPGTEAFF.

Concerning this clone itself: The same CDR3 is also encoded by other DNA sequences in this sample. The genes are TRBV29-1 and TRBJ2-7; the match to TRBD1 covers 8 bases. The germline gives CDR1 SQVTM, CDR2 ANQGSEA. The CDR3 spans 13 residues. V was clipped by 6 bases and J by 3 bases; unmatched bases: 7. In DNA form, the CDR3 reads TGCAGCGTCCCAGGACAGGGATTCTACGAGCAGTACTTC. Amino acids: CSVPGQGFYEQYF.

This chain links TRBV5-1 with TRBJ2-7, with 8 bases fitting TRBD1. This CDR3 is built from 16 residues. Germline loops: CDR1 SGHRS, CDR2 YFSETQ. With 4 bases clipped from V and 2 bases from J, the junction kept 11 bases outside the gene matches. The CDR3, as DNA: TGCGCCAGCAGCCCAGGGGGGACAGGCCTAACCTACGAGCAGTACTTC. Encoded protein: CASSPGGTGLTYEQYF.

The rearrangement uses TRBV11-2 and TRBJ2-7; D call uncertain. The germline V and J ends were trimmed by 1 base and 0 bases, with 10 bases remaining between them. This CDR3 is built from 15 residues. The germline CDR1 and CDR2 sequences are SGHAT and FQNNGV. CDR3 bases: TGTGCCAGCAGCTTAGGTCCAGAGAGCTCCTACGAGCAGTACTTC. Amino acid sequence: CASSLGPESSYEQYF.

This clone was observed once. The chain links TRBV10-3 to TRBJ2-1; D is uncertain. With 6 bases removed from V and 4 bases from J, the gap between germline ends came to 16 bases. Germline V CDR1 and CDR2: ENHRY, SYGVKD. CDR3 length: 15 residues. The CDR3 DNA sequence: TGTGCCATCAGCCTAGACCTAGATCCGTACAATGAGCAGTTCTTC. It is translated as CAISLDLDPYNEQFF.

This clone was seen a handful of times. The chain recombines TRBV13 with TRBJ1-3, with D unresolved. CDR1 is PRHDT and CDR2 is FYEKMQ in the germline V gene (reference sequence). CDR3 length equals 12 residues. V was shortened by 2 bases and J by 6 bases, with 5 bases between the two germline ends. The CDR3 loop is CASSLTENTIYF. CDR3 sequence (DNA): TGTGCCAGCAGCTTAACCGAAAACACCATATATTTT.

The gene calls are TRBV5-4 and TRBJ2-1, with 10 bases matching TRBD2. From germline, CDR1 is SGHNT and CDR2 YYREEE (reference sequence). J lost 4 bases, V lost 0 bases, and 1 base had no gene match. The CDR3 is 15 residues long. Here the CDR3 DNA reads TGTGCCAGCAGCTTGGATAGCGGGGGGTACAATGAGCAGTTCTTC. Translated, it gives CASSLDSGGYNEQFF.

The CDR3 DNA reads as TGTGCCAGCACCCTAGTGTTGGGGTCTAACTATGGCTACACCTTC. Amino acid sequence: CASTLVLGSNYGYTF. This rearrangement joins TRBV6-1 to TRBJ1-2; the D is unclear. The CDR3 spans 15 residues. Between the trimmed V and J ends, which lost 7 bases and 0 bases, there was a span of 15 bases. Looked up from germline, CDR1 is MNHNS and CDR2 is SASEGT.

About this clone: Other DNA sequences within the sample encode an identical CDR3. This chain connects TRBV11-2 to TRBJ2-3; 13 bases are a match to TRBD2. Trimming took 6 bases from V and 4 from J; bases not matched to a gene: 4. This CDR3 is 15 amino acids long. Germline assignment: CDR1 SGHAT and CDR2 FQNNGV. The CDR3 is CASSPGLAGSDTQYF. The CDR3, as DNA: TGTGCCAGCAGTCCGGGACTAGCGGGATCAGATACGCAGTATTTT.

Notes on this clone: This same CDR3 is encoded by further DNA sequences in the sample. DNA of the CDR3: TGTGCCAGCAGCAGTTGGGGTCGGACCGGGGAGCTGTTTTTT. It translates to CASSSWGRTGELFF. The genes are TRBV5-6 and TRBJ2-2; no firm D call. The CDR3 has 14 amino acids. CDR1 and CDR2 from the germline V gene are SGHDT and YYEEEE. Between the trimmed V and J ends, which lost 4 bases and 5 bases, there was a span of 12 bases.

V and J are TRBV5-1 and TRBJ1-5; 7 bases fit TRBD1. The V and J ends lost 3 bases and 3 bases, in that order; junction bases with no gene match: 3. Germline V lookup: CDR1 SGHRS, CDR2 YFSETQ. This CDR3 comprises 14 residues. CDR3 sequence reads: CASSSEGANQPQHF. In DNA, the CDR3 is TGCGCCAGCAGCTCGGAGGGGGCCAATCAGCCCCAGCATTTT.

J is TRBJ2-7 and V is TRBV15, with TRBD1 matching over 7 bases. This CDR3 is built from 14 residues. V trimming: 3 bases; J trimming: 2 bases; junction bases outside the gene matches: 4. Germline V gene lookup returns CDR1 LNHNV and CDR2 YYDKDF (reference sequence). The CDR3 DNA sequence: TGTGCCACCAGCAGGTGGGACAGAACCTACGAGCAGTACTTC. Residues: CATSRWDRTYEQYF.

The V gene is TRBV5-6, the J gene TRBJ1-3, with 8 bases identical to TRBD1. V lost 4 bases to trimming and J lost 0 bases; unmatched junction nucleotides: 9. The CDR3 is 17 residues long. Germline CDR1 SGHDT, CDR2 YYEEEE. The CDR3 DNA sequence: TGTGCCAGCAGCCTGCCGGGACAGGCGTCCTCTGGAAACACCATATATTTT. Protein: CASSLPGQASSGNTIYF.

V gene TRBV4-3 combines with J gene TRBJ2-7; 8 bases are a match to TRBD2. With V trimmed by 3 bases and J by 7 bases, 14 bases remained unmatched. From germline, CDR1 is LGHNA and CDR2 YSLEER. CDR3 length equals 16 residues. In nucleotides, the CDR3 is TGCGCCAGCAGCCAGGCCGCGACTAGCGTCGGATGGGAGCAGTACTTC. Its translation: CASSQAATSVGWEQYF.

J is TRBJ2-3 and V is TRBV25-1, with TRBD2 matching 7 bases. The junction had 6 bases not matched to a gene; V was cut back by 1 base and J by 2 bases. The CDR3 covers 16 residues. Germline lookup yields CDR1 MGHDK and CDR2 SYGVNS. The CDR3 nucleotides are TGTGCCAGCAGTGAATCAGGGAGGGGCAACACAGATACGCAGTATTTT. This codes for CASSESGRGNTDTQYF. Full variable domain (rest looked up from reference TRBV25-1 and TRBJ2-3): EADIYQTPRYLVIGTGKKITLECSQTMGHDKMYWYQQDPGMELHLIHYSYGVNSTEKGDLSSESTVSRIRTEHFPLTLESARPSHTSQYLCASSESGRGNTDTQYFGPGTRLTVL.

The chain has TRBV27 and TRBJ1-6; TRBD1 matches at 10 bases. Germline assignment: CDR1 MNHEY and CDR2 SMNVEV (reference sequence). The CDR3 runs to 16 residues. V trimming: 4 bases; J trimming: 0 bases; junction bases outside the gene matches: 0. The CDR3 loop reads CASSWTGGSYNSPLHF. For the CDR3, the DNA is TGTGCCAGCAGTTGGACAGGGGGCTCCTATAATTCACCCCTCCACTTT.

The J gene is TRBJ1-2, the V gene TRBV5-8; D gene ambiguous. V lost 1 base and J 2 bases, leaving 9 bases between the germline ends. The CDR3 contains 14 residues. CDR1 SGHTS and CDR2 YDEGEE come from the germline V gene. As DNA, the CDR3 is TGTGCCAGCAGCTTGTCAGGTTTAAACTATGGCTACACCTTC. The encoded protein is CASSLSGLNYGYTF.

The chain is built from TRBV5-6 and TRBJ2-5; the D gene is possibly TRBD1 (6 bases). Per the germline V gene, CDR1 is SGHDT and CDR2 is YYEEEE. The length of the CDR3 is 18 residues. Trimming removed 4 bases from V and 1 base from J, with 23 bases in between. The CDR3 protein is CASSAIAFLTGLQETQYF. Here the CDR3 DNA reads TGTGCCAGCAGCGCCATAGCTTTTTTAACAGGGCTCCAAGAGACCCAGTACTTC. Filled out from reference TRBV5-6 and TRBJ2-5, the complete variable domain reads DAGVTQSPTHLIKTRGQQVTLRCSPKSGHDTVSWYQQALGQGPQFIFQYYEEEERQRGNFPDRFSGHQFPNYSSELNVNALLLGDSALYLCASSAIAFLTGLQETQYFGPGTRLLVL.